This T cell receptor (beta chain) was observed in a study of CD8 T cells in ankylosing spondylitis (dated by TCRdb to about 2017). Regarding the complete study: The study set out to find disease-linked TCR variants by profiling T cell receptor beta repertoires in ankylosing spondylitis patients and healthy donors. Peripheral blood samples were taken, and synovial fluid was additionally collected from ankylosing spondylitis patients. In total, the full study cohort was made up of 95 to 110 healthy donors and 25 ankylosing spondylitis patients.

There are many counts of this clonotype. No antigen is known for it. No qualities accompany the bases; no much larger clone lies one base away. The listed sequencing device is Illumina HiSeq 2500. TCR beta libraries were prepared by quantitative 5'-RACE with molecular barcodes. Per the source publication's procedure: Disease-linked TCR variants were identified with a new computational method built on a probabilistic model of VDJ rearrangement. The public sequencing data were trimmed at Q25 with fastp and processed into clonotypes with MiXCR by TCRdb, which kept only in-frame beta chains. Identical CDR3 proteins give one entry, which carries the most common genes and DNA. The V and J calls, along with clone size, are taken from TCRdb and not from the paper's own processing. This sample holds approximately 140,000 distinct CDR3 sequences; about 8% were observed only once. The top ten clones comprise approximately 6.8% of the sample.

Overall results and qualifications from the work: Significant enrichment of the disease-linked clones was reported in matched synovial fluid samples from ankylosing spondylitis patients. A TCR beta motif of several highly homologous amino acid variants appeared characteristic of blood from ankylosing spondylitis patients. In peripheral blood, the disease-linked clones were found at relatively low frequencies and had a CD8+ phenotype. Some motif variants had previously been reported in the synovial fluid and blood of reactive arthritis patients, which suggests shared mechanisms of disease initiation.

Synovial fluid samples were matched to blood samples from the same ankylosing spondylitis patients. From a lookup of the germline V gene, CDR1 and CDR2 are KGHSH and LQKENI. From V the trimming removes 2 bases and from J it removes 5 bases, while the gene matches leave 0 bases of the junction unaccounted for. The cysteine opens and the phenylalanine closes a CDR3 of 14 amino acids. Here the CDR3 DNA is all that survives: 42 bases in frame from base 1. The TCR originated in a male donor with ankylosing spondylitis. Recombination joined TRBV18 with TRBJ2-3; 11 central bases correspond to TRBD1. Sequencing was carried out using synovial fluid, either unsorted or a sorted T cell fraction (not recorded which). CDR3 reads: CASSPGTGGDTQYF. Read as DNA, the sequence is TGTGCCAGCTCACCAGGGACAGGGGGAGATACGCAGTATTTT.